These 21 T cell receptor beta chains originate from one sample sequenced in a study of regulatory T cells in long-lasting Graves disease (dated by TCRdb to the early 2020s). This specimen's time point label, per the study, means: persistent/refractory GD, antithyroid drugs over 5 years with positive TRAb. RNA was extracted from PBMCs in TRIzol for both TCR sequencing and RNA sequencing. Preparation of the library involved multiplex PCR. Instrument used: Illumina HiSeq 4000. To build TCR beta libraries, CDR3 regions were amplified by Arm-PCR using iRepertoire HTBI primers. TCRdb reprocessed the public reads (quality trimming at Q25 with fastp, clone calling with MiXCR) and kept in-frame beta chains. CDR3 protein duplicates are merged, each entry listing the most common genes and DNA. In all, the sample holds about 470,000 distinct CDR3 sequences, and 20% to 25% of those were seen once. Roughly 6.9% of the sample belongs to the ten largest clones.

The sample in question was peripheral blood mononuclear cells (PBMCs), obtained when the disease was refractory, from a patient treated with antithyroid drugs. Receptors originate from a female donor with Graves disease.

This clonotype was picked up many times. In nucleotides, the CDR3 is TGTGCCAGCAGTTACTCGAACTCGCCCGGCGGCACTGAAGCTTTCTTT. Its translation is CASSYSNSPGGTEAFF. The chain combines TRBV6-5 with TRBJ1-1, with no clear D. The CDR3 has 16 residues. Deletions cut 0 bases from V and 4 bases from J, with 15 bases between. CDR1 is MNHEY, CDR2 SVGAGI, per germline.

The chain joins TRBV30 to TRBJ2-5; tentative D call: TRBD1 (7 bases). CDR1 and CDR2 from the germline V gene are GTSNPN and SVGIG (reference sequence). Trimming left V 3 bases short and J 2 bases short, with 19 bases between. The CDR3 contains 16 residues. CDR3 sequence reads: CAWSPGGLWGQETQYF. CDR3 DNA: TGTGCCTGGAGCCCAGGGGGACTGTGGGGACAAGAGACCCAGTACTTC. The variable domain in full, with the rest retrieved from reference TRBV30 and TRBJ2-5, is SQTIHQWPATLVQPVGSPLSLECTVEGTSNPNLYWYRQAAGRGLQLLFYSVGIGQISSEVPQNLSASRPQDRQFILSSKKLLLSDSGFYLCAWSPGGLWGQETQYFGPGTRLLVL.

Many counts were recorded for this clonotype. This chain connects TRBV15 to TRBJ1-4; the D is unclear. The germline CDR1 and CDR2 sequences are LNHNV and YYDKDF (reference sequence). V dropped 6 bases and J dropped 8 bases, with 16 bases sitting between them. The CDR3 has 14 residues. CDR3 in amino acids: CATRKTSLGEKLFF. Written as DNA, the CDR3 is TGTGCCACCAGGAAGACCTCCCTGGGGGAAAAACTGTTTTTT.

This clonotype was counted ten times or more. The chain links TRBV27 to TRBJ2-6, with TRBD1 identical over 7 bases. Per the germline V gene, CDR1 is MNHEY and CDR2 is SMNVEV (reference sequence). V dropped 4 bases and J dropped 0; count of bases not matched to a gene: 6. The CDR3 extends over 17 amino acids. The CDR3 nucleotides are TGTGCCAGCAGTTGGGACAGCCCAAACTCTGGGGCCAACGTCCTGACTTTC. Translated: CASSWDSPNSGANVLTF. The full variable domain, its missing parts supplied by reference TRBV27 and TRBJ2-6, is EAQVTQNPRYLITVTGKKLTVTCSQNMNHEYMSWYRQDPGLGLRQIYYSMNVEVTDKGDVPEGYKVSRKEKRNFPLILESPSPNQTSLYFCASSWDSPNSGANVLTFGAGSRLTVL.

This chain joins TRBV19 and TRBJ1-1, with TRBD1 as a possible D gene (6 bases). The CDR3 is 15 amino acids. With 3 bases removed from V and 3 bases from J, the gap between germline ends came to 14 bases. Germline CDR1 and CDR2: LNHDA and SQIVND (reference sequence). The CDR3 DNA sequence: TGTGCCAGTAGTATTGGGGGCCAGCACTACACTGAAGCTTTCTTT. Encoded protein: CASSIGGQHYTEAFF.

This clonotype was counted many times. The genes are TRBV3-1 and TRBJ2-7, with D unclear. Trimming cost V 4 bases and J 3 bases, with 16 bases left between them. Germline CDR1 LGHDT, CDR2 YNNKEL (reference sequence). CDR3 size: 15 residues. CDR3 amino acids: CASSPRQSGVYEQYF. In DNA form, the CDR3 reads TGTGCCAGCAGCCCCCGACAATCCGGCGTCTACGAGCAGTACTTC.

This clonotype was seen at least ten times. This chain connects TRBV27 to TRBJ2-7; 10 bases are shared with TRBD2. CDR1 and CDR2 (germline): MNHEY, SMNVEV (reference sequence). This CDR3 spans 18 amino acids. Trimming at V came to 3 bases and at J to 7 bases, leaving 18 bases not matched to a gene. As DNA, the CDR3 is TGTGCCAGCAGTTTCTATAGCGGGCTAGCGGGAGTAGGTGGGGAGCAGTACTTC. Translating gives CASSFYSGLAGVGGEQYF.

This clonotype was seen a few times. The chain combines TRBV28 with TRBJ2-4, with 8 nucleotides matching TRBD1. In germline, CDR1 is MDHEN, CDR2 SYDVKM. V dropped 2 bases and J dropped 0; count of bases not matched to a gene: 15. The CDR3 runs 20 residues. The CDR3: CASSLQGRGRRPLAKNIQYF. The CDR3 nucleotides are TGTGCCAGCAGTTTACAGGGCAGGGGGCGCCGGCCCTTAGCCAAAAACATTCAGTACTTC.

This rearrangement joins TRBV19 to TRBJ1-1, with no clear D. V gave up 4 bases and J gave up 5 bases, with 17 bases separating them. The germline V gene has CDR1 LNHDA and CDR2 SQIVND (reference sequence). The CDR3 extends over 15 amino acids. The CDR3 coding sequence is TGTGCCAGTAGTACCCTGACGAGCGGGGATACTGAAGCTTTCTTT. Protein: CASSTLTSGDTEAFF.

The chain has TRBV7-9 and TRBJ2-1; D perhaps matches TRBD1 (5 bases). Germline values: CDR1 SEHNR, CDR2 FQNEAQ (reference sequence). CDR3 length: 16 amino acids. V lost 1 base and J lost 2, with 12 bases in between. This CDR3 is CASSLEQAPTYNEQFF. As DNA, the CDR3 is TGTGCCAGCAGCTTAGAACAGGCGCCCACCTACAATGAGCAGTTCTTC.

With respect to this clonotype: A much bigger clone sits one base away, suggesting this may be a read error. The rearrangement joins TRBV28 to TRBJ1-3, with 8 bases identical to TRBD1. From germline, CDR1 is MDHEN and CDR2 SYDVKM. The CDR3 extends over 16 amino acids. In DNA, the CDR3 is TGTGCCAGCAGTTTAAGCCCAGGGGGCTCTGGAAACACCATACATTTT. Translation gives CASSLSPGGSGNTIHF.

In the case of this clonotype: Being one base from a much bigger clone, this may be a read error. V gene TRBV12-3 or TRBV12-4 combines with J gene TRBJ2-7; D possibly corresponds to TRBD2 (6 bases). CDR3 length: 15 amino acids. The CDR3 reads CARSLELANSYEQYF. The CDR3 region has the DNA TGTGCCAGAAGTTTAGAACTAGCCAATTCCTACGAGCAGTACTTC.

The J gene is TRBJ2-5, the V gene TRBV5-8; D may be TRBD2 (5 bases). The CDR3 sequence is 12 residues long. Looked up from germline, CDR1 is SGHTS and CDR2 is YDEGEE. V lost 4 bases to trimming and J lost 4 bases, with 8 bases between them. CDR3 region: CASSRTAETQYF. The CDR3 bases are TGTGCCAGCAGCCGGACTGCAGAGACCCAGTACTTC.

The J gene is TRBJ1-5, the V gene TRBV29-1; tentatively, D is TRBD1 (5 bases). Trimming cost V 5 bases and J 0 bases, with 11 bases left between them. The germline V gene encodes CDR1 SQVTM and CDR2 ANQGSEA. This CDR3 contains 14 residues. The CDR3 DNA sequence: TGCAGCGTTTGGTCACAGGATAGCAATCAGCCCCAGCATTTT. This encodes CSVWSQDSNQPQHF.

The CDR3 region is CASSSLLAGGDDNEQFF. DNA for the CDR3: TGTGCCAGTAGTTCCCTTTTAGCGGGGGGGGACGACAATGAGCAGTTCTTC. The chain links TRBV19 to TRBJ2-1; 11 nucleotides line up with TRBD2. Germline CDR1 is LNHDA and CDR2 is SQIVND (reference sequence). The CDR3 extends over 17 amino acids. V lost 5 bases to trimming and J lost 5 bases; unmatched junction nucleotides: 11.

This clonotype was seen many times. The chain links TRBV29-1 to TRBJ2-7, with TRBD1 as a possible D gene (6 bases). Germline values: CDR1 SQVTM, CDR2 ANQGSEA. V dropped 7 bases and J dropped 3 bases, with 16 bases sitting between them. The CDR3 loop spans 13 amino acids. DNA of the CDR3: TGCAGCGCCAGGGGCCCTGCGAGCTACGAGCAGTACTTC. Its protein is CSARGPASYEQYF.

In its sample, this clonotype was seen many times. The V and J genes are TRBV20-1 and TRBJ1-5; TRBD1 is a possible D gene (6 bases). Germline assignment: CDR1 DFQATT and CDR2 SNEGSKA (reference sequence). Trimming removed 3 bases from V and 7 bases from J, with 19 bases in between. This CDR3 comprises 15 residues. The CDR3 loop is CSASMGGAIRQPQHF. Written as DNA, the CDR3 is TGCAGTGCTAGTATGGGGGGGGCGATCAGGCAGCCCCAGCATTTT.

This clonotype was observed once. A clone one base away is much larger, so this may be a read error. V is TRBV11-2 and J is TRBJ2-7, with a weak D call TRBD1 (5 bases). The CDR3 consists of 14 residues. Germline V lookup: CDR1 SGHAT, CDR2 FQNNGV. CDR3 coding DNA: TGTGCCAGCAGCTTCGGACAACACTCCTACGAGCGGTACTTC. It is translated as CASSFGQHSYERYF.

This clonotype has just a few counts. The rearrangement links TRBV6-5 to TRBJ1-5; D call uncertain. Per germline, CDR1 MNHEY and CDR2 SVGAGI. The length of the CDR3 is 13 residues. V lost 2 bases and J lost 3, with 5 bases in between. Here the CDR3 reads CASSYNLNQPQHF. The CDR3 region has the DNA TGTGCCAGCAGTTACAACCTCAATCAGCCCCAGCATTTT.

This clonotype was found a few times. J is TRBJ2-7 and V is TRBV6-2 or TRBV6-3; 8 bases match TRBD2. The CDR3 totals 16 residues. CDR1 and CDR2 from the germline V gene are MNHEY and SVGEGT. V was pared by 0 bases and J by 5 bases, with 9 bases of the junction left unmatched. The CDR3 DNA follows: TGTGCCAGCAGTTACTCGACCAGCGGGAGTGGGAACGAGCAGTACTTC. This gives the protein CASSYSTSGSGNEQYF.

As regards this clonotype: A much larger clone lies a single base off, so this may be a read error. V usage is TRBV30 and J usage is TRBJ1-1; no clear D gene. Deletions cut 2 bases from V and 5 bases from J, with 6 bases between. The CDR3 spans 11 residues. CDR1 is GTSNPN and CDR2 is SVGIG in the germline V gene (reference sequence). The CDR3 DNA sequence: TGTGCCTGGAGTATGGGTACTGAAGCTTTCTTT. Amino acids: CAWSMGTEAFF.